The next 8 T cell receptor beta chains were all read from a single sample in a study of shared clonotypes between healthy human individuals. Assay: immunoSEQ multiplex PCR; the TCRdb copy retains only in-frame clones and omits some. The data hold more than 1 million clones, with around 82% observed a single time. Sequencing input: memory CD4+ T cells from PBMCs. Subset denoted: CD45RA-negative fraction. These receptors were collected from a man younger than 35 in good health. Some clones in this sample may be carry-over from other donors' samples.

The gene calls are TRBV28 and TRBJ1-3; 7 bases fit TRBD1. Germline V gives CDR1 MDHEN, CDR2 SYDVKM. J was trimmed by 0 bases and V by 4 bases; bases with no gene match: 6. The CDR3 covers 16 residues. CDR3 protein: CASSSTGTVSGNTIYF. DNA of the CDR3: TGTGCCAGCAGTTCTACAGGGACAGTCTCTGGAAACACCATATATTTT.

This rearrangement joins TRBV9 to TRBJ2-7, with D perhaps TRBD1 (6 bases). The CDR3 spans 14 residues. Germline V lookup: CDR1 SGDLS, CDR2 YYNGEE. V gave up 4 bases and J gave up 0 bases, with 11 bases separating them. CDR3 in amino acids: CASSPQGSSYEQYF. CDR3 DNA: TGTGCCAGCAGCCCTCAGGGGAGCTCCTACGAGCAGTACTTC.

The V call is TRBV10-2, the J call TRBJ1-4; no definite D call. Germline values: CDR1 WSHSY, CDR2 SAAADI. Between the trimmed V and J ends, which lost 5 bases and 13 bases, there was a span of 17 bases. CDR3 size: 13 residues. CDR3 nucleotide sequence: TGCGCCAGCAGTATCGGGTTAAGGGATGCACTGTTTTTT. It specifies CASSIGLRDALFF.

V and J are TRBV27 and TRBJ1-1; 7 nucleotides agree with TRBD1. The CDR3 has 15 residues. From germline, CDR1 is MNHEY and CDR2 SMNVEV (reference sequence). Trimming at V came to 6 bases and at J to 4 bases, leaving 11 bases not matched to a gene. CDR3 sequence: CASRQGRALGTEAFF. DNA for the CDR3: TGTGCCAGCAGACAGGGGCGTGCCTTGGGCACTGAAGCTTTCTTT.

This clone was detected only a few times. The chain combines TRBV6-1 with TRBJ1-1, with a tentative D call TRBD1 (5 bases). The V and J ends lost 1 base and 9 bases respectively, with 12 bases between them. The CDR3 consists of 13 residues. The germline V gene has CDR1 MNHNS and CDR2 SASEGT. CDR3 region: CASSEGQGGKAFF. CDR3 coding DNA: TGTGCCAGCAGTGAAGGGCAGGGAGGAAAAGCTTTCTTT.

The CDR3 spells CASSHPPGLAGGPNTGELFF. CDR3 coding DNA: TGTGCCAGCAGCCATCCCCCGGGACTAGCGGGAGGGCCGAACACCGGGGAGCTGTTTTTT. The chain combines TRBV16 with TRBJ2-2; 16 bases line up with TRBD2. Germline assignment: CDR1 KGHSY and CDR2 FQNENV. The CDR3 consists of 20 residues. The trim removed 3 bases at V and 0 bases at J, leaving 7 bases unmatched.

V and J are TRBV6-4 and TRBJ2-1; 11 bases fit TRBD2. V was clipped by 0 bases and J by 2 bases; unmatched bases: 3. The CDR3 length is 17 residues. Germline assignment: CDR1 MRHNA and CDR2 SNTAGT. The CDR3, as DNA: TGTGCCAGCAGTGACTCTACTAGCGGGGGAACCTACAATGAGCAGTTCTTC. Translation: CASSDSTSGGTYNEQFF.

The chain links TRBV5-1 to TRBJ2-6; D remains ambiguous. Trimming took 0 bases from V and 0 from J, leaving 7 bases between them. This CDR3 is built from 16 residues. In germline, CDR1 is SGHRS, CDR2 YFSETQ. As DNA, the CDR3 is TGCGCCAGCAGCTTGGAGGCAATCTCTGGGGCCAACGTCCTGACTTTC. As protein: CASSLEAISGANVLTF.